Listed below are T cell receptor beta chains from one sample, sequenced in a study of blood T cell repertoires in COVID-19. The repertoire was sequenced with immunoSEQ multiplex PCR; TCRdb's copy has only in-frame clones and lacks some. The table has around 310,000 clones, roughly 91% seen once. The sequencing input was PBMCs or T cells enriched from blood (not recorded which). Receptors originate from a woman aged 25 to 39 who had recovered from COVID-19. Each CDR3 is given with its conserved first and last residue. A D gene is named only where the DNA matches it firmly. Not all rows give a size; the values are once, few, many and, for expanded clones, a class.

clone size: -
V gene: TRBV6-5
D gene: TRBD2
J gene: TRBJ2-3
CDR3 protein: CASSQGLAADTQYF
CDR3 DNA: TGTGCCAGCAGTCAGGGACTAGCGGCGGATACGCAGTATTTT

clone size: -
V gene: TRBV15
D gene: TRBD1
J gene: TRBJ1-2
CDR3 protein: CATSSANRGPYGYTF
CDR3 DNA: TGTGCCACCAGCAGTGCCAACAGGGGCCCCTATGGCTACACCTTC

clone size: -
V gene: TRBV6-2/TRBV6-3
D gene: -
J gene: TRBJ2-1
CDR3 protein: CASSYSSEAVQFF
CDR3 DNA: TGTGCCAGCAGTTACTCGTCTGAGGCAGTTCAGTTCTTC

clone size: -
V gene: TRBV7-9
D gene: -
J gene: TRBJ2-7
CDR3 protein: CASSGSGISYEQYF
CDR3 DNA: TGTGCCAGCAGTGGGTCAGGTATATCCTACGAGCAGTACTTC

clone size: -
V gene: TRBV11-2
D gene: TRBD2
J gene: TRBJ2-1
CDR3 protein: CASSPWTSGSSYNEQFF
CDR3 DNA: TGTGCCAGCAGCCCTTGGACTAGCGGGAGTTCCTACAATGAGCAGTTCTTC

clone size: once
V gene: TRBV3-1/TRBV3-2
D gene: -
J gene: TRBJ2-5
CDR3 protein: CASSQELDRFQETQYF
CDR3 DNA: TGTGCCAGCAGCCAGGAGCTTGACAGGTTTCAAGAGACCCAGTACTTC

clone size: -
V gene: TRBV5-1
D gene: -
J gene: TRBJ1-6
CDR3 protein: CASSSQFGGSPLHF
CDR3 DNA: TGCGCCAGCAGCTCGCAATTCGGGGGTTCACCCCTCCACTTT

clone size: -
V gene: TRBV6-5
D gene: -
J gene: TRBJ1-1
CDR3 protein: CASSYSRDVYTEAFF
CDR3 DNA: TGTGCCAGCAGTTACTCGCGTGATGTATACACTGAAGCTTTCTTT

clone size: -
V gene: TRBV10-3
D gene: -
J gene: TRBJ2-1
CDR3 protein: CAITIGGPFYNEQFF
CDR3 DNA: TGTGCCATCACCATCGGGGGACCCTTTTACAATGAGCAGTTCTTC

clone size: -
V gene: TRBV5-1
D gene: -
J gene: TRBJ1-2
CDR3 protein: CASSGGQTGYTF
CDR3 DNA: TGCGCCAGCAGCGGAGGACAGACTGGCTACACCTTC

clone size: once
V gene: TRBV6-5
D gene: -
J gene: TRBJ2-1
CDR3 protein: CASSYRRGPQFF
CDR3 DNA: TGTGCCAGCAGTTATCGGCGGGGCCCACAGTTCTTC

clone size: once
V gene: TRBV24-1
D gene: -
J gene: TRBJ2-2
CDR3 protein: CATSARGANTGELFF
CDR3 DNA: TGTGCCACCAGTGCCAGGGGGGCGAACACCGGGGAGCTGTTTTTT

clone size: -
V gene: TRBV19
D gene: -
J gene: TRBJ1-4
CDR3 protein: CASSRDKTNEKLFF
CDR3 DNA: TGTGCCAGTAGTCGAGATAAAACTAATGAAAAACTGTTTTTT

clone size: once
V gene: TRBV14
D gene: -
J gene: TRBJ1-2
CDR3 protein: CASSQRTALHYGYTF
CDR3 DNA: TGTGCCAGCAGCCAAAGGACAGCCCTGCACTATGGCTACACCTTC

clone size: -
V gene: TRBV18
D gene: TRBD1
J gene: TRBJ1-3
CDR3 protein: CASSADRGPGNTIYF
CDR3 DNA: TGTGCCAGCTCAGCCGACAGGGGGCCTGGAAACACCATATATTTT

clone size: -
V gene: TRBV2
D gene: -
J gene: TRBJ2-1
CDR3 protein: CASRAASYNEQFF
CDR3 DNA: TGTGCCAGCAGGGCCGCTTCCTACAATGAGCAGTTCTTC

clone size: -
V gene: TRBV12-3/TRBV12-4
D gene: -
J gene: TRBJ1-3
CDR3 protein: CASRGRGDTIYF
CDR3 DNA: TGTGCCAGCAGGGGGCGGGGAGACACCATATATTTT

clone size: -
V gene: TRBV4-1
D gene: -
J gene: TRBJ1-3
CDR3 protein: CASSQVGSGNTIYF
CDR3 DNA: TGCGCCAGCAGCCAAGTCGGGAGTGGAAACACCATATATTTT

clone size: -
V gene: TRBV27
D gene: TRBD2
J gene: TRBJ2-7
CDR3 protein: CASSLIGTSGLLAAEQYF
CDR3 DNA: TGTGCCAGCAGTTTAATCGGGACTAGCGGACTTCTAGCGGCCGAGCAGTACTTC

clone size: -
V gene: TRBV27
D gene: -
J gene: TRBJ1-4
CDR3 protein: CATRYTGPGEKLFF
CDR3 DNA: TGTGCCACCAGATATACAGGGCCCGGGGAAAAACTGTTTTTT

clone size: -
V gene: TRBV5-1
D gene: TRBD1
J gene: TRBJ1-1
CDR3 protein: CASSLDPTGLGNTEAFF
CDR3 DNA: TGCGCCAGCAGCTTAGACCCGACAGGGCTAGGGAACACTGAAGCTTTCTTT

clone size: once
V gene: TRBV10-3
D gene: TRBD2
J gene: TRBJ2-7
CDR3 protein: CAISVGGDEQYF
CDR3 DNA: TGTGCCATCAGTGTTGGGGGGGACGAGCAGTACTTC

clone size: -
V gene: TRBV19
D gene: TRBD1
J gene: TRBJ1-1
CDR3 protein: CASSTKRTGPRAFF
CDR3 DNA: TGTGCCAGTAGTACCAAAAGGACAGGGCCGAGAGCTTTCTTT

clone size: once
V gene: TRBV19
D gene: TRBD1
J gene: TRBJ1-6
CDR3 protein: CASNAGTVSSPLHF
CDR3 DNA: TGTGCCAGTAACGCCGGGACAGTCTCGTCACCCCTCCACTTT

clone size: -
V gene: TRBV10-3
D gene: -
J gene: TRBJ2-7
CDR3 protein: CAISESLGPYEQYF
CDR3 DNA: TGTGCCATCAGTGAGTCGTTGGGCCCCTACGAGCAGTACTTC

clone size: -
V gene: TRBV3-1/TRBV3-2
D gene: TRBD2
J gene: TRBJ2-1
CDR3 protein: CASSQLGLAGPGEQFF
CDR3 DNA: TGTGCCAGCAGCCAACTCGGACTAGCGGGGCCCGGTGAGCAGTTCTTC

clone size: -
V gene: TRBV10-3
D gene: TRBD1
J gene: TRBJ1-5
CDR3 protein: CAIRGGQGVDQPQHF
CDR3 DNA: TGTGCCATCAGGGGCGGACAGGGAGTAGATCAGCCCCAGCATTTT

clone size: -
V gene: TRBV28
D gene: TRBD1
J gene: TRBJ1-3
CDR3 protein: CAPRQGSSGNTIYF
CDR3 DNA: TGTGCCCCCAGACAGGGGAGCTCTGGAAACACCATATATTTT

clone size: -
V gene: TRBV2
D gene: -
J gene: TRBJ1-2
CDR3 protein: CASNRGGEAWYGYTF
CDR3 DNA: TGTGCCAGCAACCGAGGGGGGGAGGCATGGTATGGCTACACCTTC

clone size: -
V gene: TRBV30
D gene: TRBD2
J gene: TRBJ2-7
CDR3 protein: CAWSPSGSGEQYF
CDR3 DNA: TGTGCCTGGAGTCCTAGCGGGAGCGGCGAGCAGTACTTC

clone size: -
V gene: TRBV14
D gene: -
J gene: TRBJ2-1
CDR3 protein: CATPGGHLYNEQFF
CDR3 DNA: TGTGCTACTCCAGGGGGGCATCTCTACAATGAGCAGTTCTTC

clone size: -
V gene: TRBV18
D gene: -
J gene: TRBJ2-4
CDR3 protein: CASSSGTAKNIQYF
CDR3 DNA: TGTGCCAGCTCATCAGGGACTGCCAAAAACATTCAGTACTTC

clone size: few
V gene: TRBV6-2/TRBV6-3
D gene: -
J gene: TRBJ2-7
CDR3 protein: CASSYLRSSLISYEQYF
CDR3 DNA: TGTGCCAGCAGTTACCTACGTTCCTCCCTTATCTCCTACGAGCAGTACTTC

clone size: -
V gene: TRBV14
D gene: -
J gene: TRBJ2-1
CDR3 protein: CASSQVNRNEQFF
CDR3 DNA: TGTGCCAGCAGCCAAGTAAACAGGAATGAGCAGTTCTTC

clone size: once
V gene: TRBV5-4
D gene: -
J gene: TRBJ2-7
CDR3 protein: CASSLGLAFAYEQYF
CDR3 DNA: TGTGCCAGCAGCTTGGGCCTAGCGTTCGCCTACGAGCAGTACTTC

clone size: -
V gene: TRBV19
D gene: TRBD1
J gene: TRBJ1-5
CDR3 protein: CASSIGQGARQPQHF
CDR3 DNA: TGTGCCAGTAGTATCGGCCAGGGGGCGAGGCAGCCCCAGCATTTT

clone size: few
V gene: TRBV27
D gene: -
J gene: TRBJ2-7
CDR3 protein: CASSSSGYYEQYF
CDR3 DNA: TGTGCCAGCAGTAGTAGCGGATACTACGAGCAGTACTTC

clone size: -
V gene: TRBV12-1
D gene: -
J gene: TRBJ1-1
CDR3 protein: CASSSPYMNTEAFF
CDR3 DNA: TGTGCCAGCAGCTCCCCCTATATGAACACTGAAGCTTTCTTT

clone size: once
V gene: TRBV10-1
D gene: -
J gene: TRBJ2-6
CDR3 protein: CASSDGGSRGSGANVLTF
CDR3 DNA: TGCGCCAGCAGTGATGGGGGCAGCCGTGGTTCAGGGGCCAACGTCCTGACTTTC

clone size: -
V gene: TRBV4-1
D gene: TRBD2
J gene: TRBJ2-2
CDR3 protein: CASSQDGRLAGPVKNTGELFF
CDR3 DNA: TGCGCCAGCAGCCAAGATGGGAGACTAGCGGGGCCGGTGAAGAACACCGGGGAGCTGTTTTTT

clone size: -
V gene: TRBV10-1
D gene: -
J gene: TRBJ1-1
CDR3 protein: CASSALRAWSMNTEAFF
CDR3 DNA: TGCGCCAGCAGTGCTCTCAGGGCGTGGAGCATGAACACTGAAGCTTTCTTT

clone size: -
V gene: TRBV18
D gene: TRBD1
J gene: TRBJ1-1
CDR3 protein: CASSPGQAGTEAFF
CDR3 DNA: TGTGCCAGCTCACCAGGACAGGCGGGGACTGAAGCTTTCTTT